The present T cell receptor beta chain was sequenced within a study of T cells in Graves' hyperthyroidism and ophthalmopathy. The investigators amplified TCR beta CDR3 regions from RNA transcripts. First-round RT-PCR targeting the TCR CDR3 was performed with the HTBI primer set. TCRdb reprocessed the multiplex PCR reads with MiXCR, giving one entry per CDR3 protein. The data hold roughly 570,000 distinct CDR3 sequences, with under 60% observed a single time. The sequencing input was peripheral blood or thyroid tissue (not recorded which). The TCR comes from an adult woman with Graves' disease, either hyperthyroidism or ophthalmopathy (not recorded which).

Written as DNA, the CDR3 is TGTGCCACCAGTGACCGTGGACAGCGAGGCGGAGCTTTCTTT. It yields the protein CATSDRGQRGGAFF. This rearrangement joins TRBV24-1 to TRBJ1-1; D may be TRBD1 (6 bases). Trimming pared 4 bases from V and 10 bases from J, leaving 18 bases between. Germline-derived CDR1 and CDR2 are KGHDR and SFDVKD. The CDR3 covers 14 residues.